A single sample is the source of the 24 T cell receptor beta chains below, sequenced in a study of cytomegalovirus exposure and HLA in healthy donors (dated by TCRdb to the late 2010s). The library was generated by the immunoSEQ multiplex PCR assay. A mixture of 60 forward primers for TCR Vbeta segments and 13 reverse primers for TCR Jbeta segments was used in the multiplex PCR. Entries here come from immuneACCESS through TCRdb and include only in-frame sequences with V and J called. Some clones fail to appear in such tables; in the studies checked, an unresolved V gene covers under half of the shortfall, and the cause of the remainder is unknown. This sample's table contains around 75,000 clones. The leading ten clones occupy 1.3% to 1.5% of the sample. Sequencing was performed on PBMCs. The source is a woman aged 60-75 years in good health and CMV-seronegative.

The chain is built from TRBV10-3 and TRBJ1-2; a weak D match, TRBD1 (5 bases). Germline V gives CDR1 ENHRY, CDR2 SYGVKD. The CDR3 is made up of 15 amino acids. The V end lost 5 bases, the J end lost 0 bases, and 13 bases lay between the germline ends. CDR3 in amino acids: CAISPGGFTNYGYTF. The CDR3 DNA is TGTGCCATCAGTCCGGGGGGATTTACTAACTATGGCTACACCTTC.

V usage is TRBV6-1 and J usage is TRBJ2-5, with TRBD1 as a possible D gene (6 bases). Germline V gives CDR1 MNHNS, CDR2 SASEGT. This CDR3 has 12 amino acids. V was pared by 9 bases and J by 2 bases, with 10 bases between. The CDR3 DNA reads as TGTGCCAGTGGAGACAGGCAAGAGACCCAGTACTTC. Translating it yields CASGDRQETQYF.

This sequence joins TRBV11-2 and TRBJ2-4; D is uncertain. V was cut by 0 bases and J by 3 bases, with 9 bases left in between. Germline-derived CDR1 and CDR2 are SGHAT and FQNNGV. This CDR3 is built from 15 residues. CDR3 sequence: CASSLDSGLKNIQYF. CDR3 DNA: TGTGCCAGCAGCTTAGACAGTGGTCTCAAAAACATTCAGTACTTC. Full variable domain (missing parts from reference TRBV11-2 and TRBJ2-4): EAGVAQSPRYKIIEKRQSVAFWCNPISGHATLYWYQQILGQGPKLLIQFQNNGVVDDSQLPKDRFSAERLKGVDSTLKIQPAKLEDSAVYLCASSLDSGLKNIQYFGAGTRLSVL.

The J gene is TRBJ2-7, the V gene TRBV7-8, with a possible D match to TRBD2 (5 bases). Trimming removed 1 base from V and 3 bases from J, with 13 bases in between. This CDR3 region has 15 residues. Germline V lookup: CDR1 SGHVS, CDR2 FQNEAQ. The CDR3 protein is CASSLGLLDYYEQYF. In DNA, the CDR3 is TGTGCCAGCAGCTTAGGTCTGCTAGACTACTACGAGCAGTACTTC. Full variable domain (missing parts from reference TRBV7-8 and TRBJ2-7): GAGVSQSPRYKVAKRGQDVALRCDPISGHVSLFWYQQALGQGPEFLTYFQNEAQLDKSGLPSDRFFAERPEGSVSTLKIQRTQQEDSAVYLCASSLGLLDYYEQYFGPGTRLTVT.

The chain combines TRBV28 with TRBJ1-1; D is perhaps TRBD1 (6 bases). Germline values: CDR1 MDHEN, CDR2 SYDVKM. The V end lost 2 bases, the J end lost 5 bases, and 12 bases lay between the germline ends. The CDR3 has 14 residues. The CDR3, as DNA: TGTGCCAGCAGTTTAGGGGGGGCTAAAACTGAAGCTTTCTTT. Residues: CASSLGGAKTEAFF.

On this clone itself: Its ends do not fully match the called genes, so a read error is possible. This chain links TRBV7-3 with TRBJ2-3; 10 bases map to TRBD2. The germline gives CDR1 SGHTA, CDR2 FQGTGA. This CDR3 has 13 residues. CDR3 loop: CASSSNPGTSAHF. CDR3 bases: TGTGCCAGCAGCTCAAACCCCGGGACTAGCGCCCATTTT.

This sequence joins TRBV5-1 and TRBJ1-6, with a weak D call TRBD1 (6 bases). CDR1 and CDR2 from the germline V gene are SGHRS and YFSETQ. The CDR3 covers 18 residues. Trimming removed 0 bases from V and 7 bases from J, with 20 bases in between. CDR3: CASSLGQRSGQRNSPLHF. CDR3 nucleotide sequence: TGCGCCAGCAGCTTGGGTCAAAGGTCGGGACAACGCAATTCACCCCTCCACTTT.

CDR3 in DNA: TGCGCCAGCAGCTTGATTCCCCCCGACAGTTCAACTAATGAAAAACTGTTTTTT. Translation: CASSLIPPDSSTNEKLFF. V usage is TRBV5-1 and J usage is TRBJ1-4, with a weak D call TRBD1 (5 bases). The CDR3 length is 18 residues. V was shortened by 1 base and J by 0 bases, with 16 bases between the two germline ends. Germline V CDR1 and CDR2: SGHRS, YFSETQ.

The chain employs TRBV4-2 and TRBJ2-3; possibly TRBD1 for D (6 bases). Trimming left V 0 bases short and J 6 bases short, with 16 bases between. This CDR3 region has 16 residues. Germline V gene lookup returns CDR1 LGHNA and CDR2 YNFKEQ. CDR3 sequence (DNA): TGTGCCAGCAGCCAAGAAGGACAGTCCGAGGGGGATACGCAGTATTTT. This gives the protein CASSQEGQSEGDTQYF.

The chain has TRBV27 and TRBJ2-7; 12 bases line up with TRBD2. The CDR3 extends over 20 amino acids. The junction had 19 bases not matched to a gene; V was cut back by 6 bases and J by 1 base. CDR1 MNHEY and CDR2 SMNVEV come from the germline V gene (reference sequence). The CDR3 here is CASRGDGTSGRVGDSYEQYF. The CDR3 DNA follows: TGTGCCAGCAGGGGGGATGGGACTAGCGGGCGCGTTGGGGATTCCTACGAGCAGTACTTC.

The rearrangement joins TRBV9 to TRBJ1-1, with D maybe TRBD1 (5 bases). With 3 bases removed from V and 1 base from J, the gap between germline ends came to 7 bases. The CDR3 consists of 13 residues. Germline CDR1 and CDR2: SGDLS and YYNGEE. CDR3 region: CASSAQGNTEAFF. The CDR3 DNA is TGTGCCAGCAGCGCCCAGGGGAACACTGAAGCTTTCTTT.

The genes are TRBV4-1 and TRBJ1-5; no definite D call. The germline V and J ends were trimmed by 0 bases and 10 bases, with 16 bases remaining between them. Looked up from germline, CDR1 is MGHRA and CDR2 is YSYEKL. The CDR3 runs 15 residues. CDR3 in DNA: TGCGCCAGCAGCCAAGACGGGTCCCCTGGTATCCCCCAGCATTTT. This sequence encodes CASSQDGSPGIPQHF.

The rearrangement links TRBV5-6 to TRBJ2-7, with TRBD2 identical over 11 bases. This CDR3 has 16 residues. The V and J ends lost 3 bases and 7 bases, in that order; junction bases with no gene match: 12. Germline V gives CDR1 SGHDT, CDR2 YYEEEE. CDR3 region: CASSSLKLAGAGEQYF. For the CDR3, the DNA is TGTGCCAGCAGCTCGCTAAAACTAGCGGGAGCGGGAGAGCAGTACTTC. Together with reference TRBV5-6 and TRBJ2-7, the CDR3 gives the full variable domain: DAGVTQSPTHLIKTRGQQVTLRCSPKSGHDTVSWYQQALGQGPQFIFQYYEEEERQRGNFPDRFSGHQFPNYSSELNVNALLLGDSALYLCASSSLKLAGAGEQYFGPGTRLTVT.

Turning to this clone: One end of the junction varies from germline; a read error may be responsible. The genes are TRBV7-7 and TRBJ2-5, with TRBD2 matching over 10 bases. The CDR3 has 15 amino acids. The germline gives CDR1 SSHAT, CDR2 FNYEAQ (reference sequence). CDR3 bases: TGTGCTAGCAGCGCCAACGGACTAGCGGAAGAGACCCAGTACTTC. Protein: CASSANGLAEETQYF.

The chain couples TRBV13 to TRBJ1-5, with TRBD1 matching 8 bases. CDR3 length: 15 residues. Germline lookup yields CDR1 PRHDT and CDR2 FYEKMQ (reference sequence). The V gene end was trimmed by 5 bases and the J gene end by 0 bases; junction bases not matched to a gene: 3. CDR3 DNA sequence: TGTGCCAGCAGCCGGACAGGGACTAGCAATCAGCCCCAGCATTTT. Translation gives CASSRTGTSNQPQHF.

The chain combines TRBV28 with TRBJ2-7; D is perhaps TRBD2 (6 bases). The CDR3 is 14 amino acids. Germline CDR1 reads MDHEN; CDR2 reads SYDVKM. V lost 8 bases to trimming and J lost 7 bases, with 21 bases between them. Here the CDR3 DNA reads TGTGCCAGCCTCTTAACGGGATTTGGGGGGGAGCAGTACTTC. This encodes CASLLTGFGGEQYF. Looking up the rest from reference TRBV28 and TRBJ2-7 gives the full variable domain: DVKVTQSSRYLVKRTGEKVFLECVQDMDHENMFWYRQDPGLGLRLIYFSYDVKMKEKGDIPEGYSVSREKKERFSLILESASTNQTSMYLCASLLTGFGGEQYFGPGTRLTVT.

The chain has TRBV5-6 and TRBJ2-5, with unresolved D. Trimming shortened V by 0 bases and J by 1 base, and 4 bases separated the two germline ends. Germline-derived CDR1 and CDR2 are SGHDT and YYEEEE. This CDR3 is built from 13 residues. The CDR3 sequence: CASSLGPQETQYF. The CDR3 nucleotides read TGTGCCAGCAGCTTGGGGCCCCAAGAGACCCAGTACTTC. The full variable domain, with the rest looked up from reference TRBV5-6 and TRBJ2-5, is DAGVTQSPTHLIKTRGQQVTLRCSPKSGHDTVSWYQQALGQGPQFIFQYYEEEERQRGNFPDRFSGHQFPNYSSELNVNALLLGDSALYLCASSLGPQETQYFGPGTRLLVL.

The chain combines TRBV7-9 with TRBJ1-1; tentatively, D is TRBD1 (6 bases). V lost 5 bases and J lost 3, with 13 bases in between. The CDR3 spans 14 residues. The germline CDR1 and CDR2 sequences are SEHNR and FQNEAQ (reference sequence). The CDR3 is CASSLTPGDTEAFF. CDR3 nucleotides: TGTGCCAGCAGCCTAACCCCAGGGGACACTGAAGCTTTCTTT.

This chain uses TRBV6-5 with TRBJ1-1; D not certain. This CDR3 has 14 amino acids. The V gene lost 0 bases and the J gene lost 4 bases, with 9 bases spanning the gap. Germline assignment: CDR1 MNHEY and CDR2 SVGAGI. CDR3 in DNA: TGTGCCAGCAGTTACTCAGCGCTGGGCACTGAAGCTTTCTTT. Translation gives CASSYSALGTEAFF.

The V and J genes are TRBV11-1 and TRBJ1-1; weak D call: TRBD1 (5 bases). CDR1 and CDR2 (germline): SGHAT, FQDESV (reference sequence). Deletions cut 4 bases from V and 1 base from J, with 7 bases between. The CDR3 is 13 amino acids. The CDR3 region is CASSSRENTEAFF. The CDR3 nucleotides are TGTGCCAGCAGCTCCAGGGAGAACACTGAAGCTTTCTTT.

The chain carries TRBV19 and TRBJ2-7, with D possibly TRBD2 on 6 matching bases. CDR3 length equals 15 residues. The germline CDR1 and CDR2 sequences are LNHDA and SQIVND (reference sequence). The V gene lost 1 base and the J gene lost 6 bases, with 16 bases spanning the gap. CDR3: CASSIGDFEGGEQYF. Written as DNA, the CDR3 is TGTGCCAGTAGTATAGGGGACTTCGAGGGTGGCGAGCAGTACTTC.

The J gene is TRBJ1-1, the V gene TRBV2; 7 bases are shared with TRBD1. Unmatched junction bases numbered 2, after V lost 5 bases and J lost 2 bases. CDR3 length: 13 residues. CDR1 and CDR2 (germline): SNHLY, FYNNEI. CDR3 DNA: TGTGCCAGCAGTCGGGACAGCAACACTGAAGCTTTCTTT. Its translation: CASSRDSNTEAFF.

This sequence joins TRBV9 and TRBJ2-3; D ambiguous. The ends were cut back, 2 bases at V and 6 bases at J, with 10 bases in the middle. CDR3 length: 13 residues. Per germline, CDR1 SGDLS and CDR2 YYNGEE. CDR3 in DNA: TGTGCCAGCAGCGTTCGAGCTTGGGATACGCAGTATTTT. This encodes CASSVRAWDTQYF.

This sequence joins TRBV4-3 and TRBJ2-6; D gene uncertain. Trimming left V 1 base short and J 0 bases short, with 7 bases between. This CDR3 comprises 16 residues. CDR1 is LGHNA, CDR2 YSLEER, per germline. CDR3 bases: TGCGCCAGCAGCCAAGGGCCAAGCTCTGGGGCCAACGTCCTGACTTTC. Translated: CASSQGPSSGANVLTF.